This TCR beta chain came from a study of CD8+ T cells in alopecia areata. Following RNA extraction, reverse transcription yielded cDNA that acted as the sequencing template. TCRdb keeps only in-frame clones here, not all; method: immunoSEQ multiplex PCR. The sample lists 100,000 to 150,000 clones; about 59% were seen once. This CDR3 has 18 amino acids. Germline V CDR1 and CDR2: MNHEY, SMNVEV (reference sequence). The V gene end was trimmed by 7 bases and the J gene end by 3 bases; junction bases not matched to a gene: 14. General study findings and limits: One nonresponder leaves baseline CD8+ expansion's link to response uncertain. The study found TCR sharing across patients less clear than in mice, possibly for HLA reasons.

Remarks on this clone: Its antigen is undetermined.

Treatment noted: oral pan-JAK inhibitor, 5-10 mg twice daily. Sampling of alopecia areata patients yielded lesional scalp punch biopsies as well as peripheral blood. J is TRBJ2-3 and V is TRBV27; 12 nucleotides match TRBD1. The sample was CD4+ T cells sorted from blood, taken at week 4, from a patient treated with tofacitinib. This sequence was found in a human donor with alopecia areata. This chain's CDR3 is CASTLWGQGATRTDTQYF. The CDR3 bases are TGTGCCAGCACCCTATGGGGACAGGGGGCGACTAGGACAGATACGCAGTATTTT.